One sample yielded the 30 T cell receptor beta chains listed below, sequenced in a study of shared clonotypes between healthy human individuals. Measured with immunoSEQ multiplex PCR; TCRdb has only the in-frame clones, and not every one. The sample shows 950,000 to 1,200,000 clones, approximately 77% of them seen only once. The sample taken for sequencing was memory CD4+ T cells from PBMCs. Subset in this sample: CD45RA-negative fraction. These receptors all come from a man younger than 35 in good health. Some clones in this sample may be carry-over from other donors' samples.

This chain uses TRBV27 with TRBJ2-5, with TRBD1 as a possible D gene (5 bases). The CDR3 totals 14 residues. Trimming pared 1 base from V and 2 bases from J, leaving 8 bases between. Germline V CDR1 and CDR2: MNHEY, SMNVEV (reference sequence). CDR3 in amino acids: CASSLWGPQETQYF. Written as DNA, the CDR3 is TGTGCCAGCAGTTTATGGGGCCCGCAAGAGACCCAGTACTTC.

Worth noting for this clone: This CDR3 is also generated by other DNA sequences in the sample. This sequence joins TRBV28 and TRBJ1-1; no clear D gene. In germline, CDR1 is MDHEN, CDR2 SYDVKM. The germline V and J ends were trimmed by 8 bases and 5 bases, with 12 bases remaining between them. This CDR3 has 12 amino acids. The CDR3 reads CASRPLWTEAFF. The CDR3 DNA reads TGTGCCAGCCGACCGCTCTGGACTGAAGCTTTCTTT.

The chain carries TRBV7-2 and TRBJ2-3; no definite D call. Germline values: CDR1 SGHTA, CDR2 FQGNSA. Trimming left V 1 base short and J 5 bases short, with 4 bases between. CDR3 size: 12 residues. CDR3 sequence: CASSLDKDTQYF. The CDR3 bases are TGTGCCAGCAGCTTAGATAAAGATACGCAGTATTTT.

The rearrangement uses TRBV5-8 and TRBJ2-5; 8 bases line up with TRBD2. Trimming cost V 6 bases and J 4 bases; bases outside gene matches: 8. The CDR3 spans 14 residues. Germline CDR1 and CDR2: SGHTS and YDEGEE. In nucleotides, the CDR3 is TGTGCCAGCATAGTCGTAGCGGGGATAGAGACCCAGTACTTC. Its translation: CASIVVAGIETQYF.

The V call is TRBV30, the J call TRBJ1-1; 7 bases agree with TRBD1. Unmatched junction bases numbered 6, after V lost 3 bases and J lost 11 bases. The CDR3 has 11 residues. The V gene's germline CDR1 is GTSNPN and CDR2 SVGIG (reference sequence). The CDR3 nucleotides are TGTGCCTGGAGGGCAGGGGGGAGGGCTTTCTTT. Protein sequence: CAWRAGGRAFF.

V and J are TRBV6-1 and TRBJ1-5; 9 bases are shared with TRBD1. The trim removed 4 bases at V and 0 bases at J, leaving 10 bases unmatched. Germline CDR1 and CDR2: MNHNS and SASEGT. This CDR3 is built from 18 residues. DNA of the CDR3: TGTGCCAGCAGTGGGCAAACAGGGGGCTCGTATAGCAATCAGCCCCAGCATTTT. Translation: CASSGQTGGSYSNQPQHF.

This sequence joins TRBV4-2 and TRBJ1-1; a weak D match, TRBD1 (5 bases). The V end lost 0 bases, the J end lost 6 bases, and 11 bases lay between the germline ends. The CDR3 runs to 14 residues. Germline V gives CDR1 LGHNA, CDR2 YNFKEQ. CDR3 loop: CASSQEAGAAEAFF. The CDR3, as DNA: TGTGCCAGCAGCCAAGAAGCCGGGGCCGCTGAAGCTTTCTTT.

This clone was seen once. V usage is TRBV2 and J usage is TRBJ2-7, with 7 bases aligning to TRBD1. The CDR3 runs 15 residues. Losses at the gene ends were 8 bases for V and 4 bases for J; bases not matched to a gene: 14. In germline, CDR1 is SNHLY, CDR2 FYNNEI. The CDR3 DNA is TGTGCCAGCGACCAAGGAAGAGGGGGCCGTTACGAGCAGTACTTC. The encoded protein is CASDQGRGGRYEQYF.

The CDR3 sequence: CASSQEIQGVWELFF. The CDR3 coding sequence is TGTGCCAGCAGCCAAGAAATCCAGGGGGTGTGGGAGCTGTTTTTT. This chain joins TRBV4-2 and TRBJ2-2, with TRBD1 matching over 7 bases. CDR3 length: 15 residues. CDR1 and CDR2 (germline): LGHNA, YNFKEQ. Trimming cost V 0 bases and J 9 bases; bases outside gene matches: 7.

Comment on this clone: The sample contains more than one DNA sequence encoding this CDR3. The chain combines TRBV5-1 with TRBJ2-7; 7 bases map to TRBD2. The CDR3 runs 15 residues. In germline, CDR1 is SGHRS, CDR2 YFSETQ. The V segment lost 4 bases and the J segment 0 bases; nucleotides outside the gene matches: 7. The CDR3 reads CASSLASGSSYEQYF. The DNA of the CDR3 is TGCGCCAGCAGCCTCGCTAGCGGATCCTCCTACGAGCAGTACTTC. Together with reference TRBV5-1 and TRBJ2-7, the CDR3 gives the full variable domain: KAGVTQTPRYLIKTRGQQVTLSCSPISGHRSVSWYQQTPGQGLQFLFEYFSETQRNKGNFPGRFSGRQFSNSRSEMNVSTLELGDSALYLCASSLASGSSYEQYFGPGTRLTVT.

This chain uses TRBV9 with TRBJ2-5; D gene unclear. CDR1 SGDLS and CDR2 YYNGEE come from the germline V gene. The CDR3 covers 14 residues. The germline V and J ends were trimmed by 4 bases and 1 base, with 11 bases remaining between them. For the CDR3, the DNA is TGTGCCAGCAGCCCGACCCGTATCCAAGAGACCCAGTACTTC. Its translation: CASSPTRIQETQYF.

This chain uses TRBV28 with TRBJ2-1, with 11 bases that match TRBD1. Germline CDR1 MDHEN, CDR2 SYDVKM. The V segment lost 3 bases and the J segment 5 bases; nucleotides outside the gene matches: 6. The CDR3 length is 16 residues. The CDR3, as DNA: TGTGCCAGCAGTTTCCCCGGGACAGGGGGTAACAATGAGCAGTTCTTC. As protein: CASSFPGTGGNNEQFF.

This chain connects TRBV7-9 to TRBJ2-7; weak D call: TRBD1 (5 bases). Germline V gene lookup returns CDR1 SEHNR and CDR2 FQNEAQ (reference sequence). The CDR3 is made up of 12 amino acids. The V end lost 6 bases, the J end lost 4 bases, and 10 bases lay between the germline ends. The DNA for the CDR3 is TGTGCCAGCAGACAGGAAGCGTACGAGCAGTACTTC. This codes for CASRQEAYEQYF.

This clone was counted only a few times. V usage is TRBV6-1 and J usage is TRBJ1-5; D call uncertain. CDR1 and CDR2 from the germline V gene are MNHNS and SASEGT. V was clipped by 10 bases and J by 0 bases, with 10 bases between them. The CDR3 is 13 residues long. CDR3: CATQWYSNQPQHF. CDR3 DNA: TGTGCCACCCAGTGGTATAGCAATCAGCCCCAGCATTTT.

The chain couples TRBV30 to TRBJ2-3; 11 bases are a match to TRBD2. The CDR3 sequence is 18 residues long. V trimming: 2 bases; J trimming: 6 bases; junction bases outside the gene matches: 16. Germline lookup yields CDR1 GTSNPN and CDR2 SVGIG (reference sequence). CDR3 DNA: TGTGCCTGGAGTACCGGGACTAGCGGAATCGGAGGGATTGATACGCAGTATTTT. This gives the protein CAWSTGTSGIGGIDTQYF.

The rearrangement links TRBV15 to TRBJ1-3; the D gene is possibly TRBD1 (5 bases). The length of the CDR3 is 15 residues. Germline V gene data show CDR1 as LNHNV and CDR2 as YYDKDF (reference sequence). The V and J ends lost 5 bases and 2 bases respectively, with 13 bases between them. As DNA, the CDR3 is TGTGCCACCAGCTCACCAGGACAAACTGGAAACACCATATATTTT. This gives the protein CATSSPGQTGNTIYF.

The genes are TRBV4-1 and TRBJ2-1, with TRBD1 matching 9 bases. Trimming removed 0 bases from V and 5 bases from J; junction bases left unmatched: 5. CDR3 size: 16 residues. Germline CDR1 and CDR2: MGHRA and YSYEKL. Here the CDR3 reads CASSQDRDRVHNEQFF. The CDR3, as DNA: TGCGCCAGCAGCCAAGATCGGGACAGGGTGCACAATGAGCAGTTCTTC.

About this clone: This may stem from a read error, because a much larger clone lies one nucleotide away. Other DNA sequences of this sample code for an identical CDR3. The genes are TRBV7-9 and TRBJ1-1; D gene ambiguous. Deletions cut 1 base from V and 4 bases from J, with 7 bases between. The CDR3 totals 13 residues. Germline lookup yields CDR1 SEHNR and CDR2 FQNEAQ (reference sequence). CDR3 coding DNA: TGTGCCAGCAGCTTAGAATGGGGCACTGAAGCTTTCTTT. It specifies CASSLEWGTEAFF.

The chain has TRBV11-2 and TRBJ2-2; no clear D gene. The CDR3 runs to 12 residues. Trimming took 5 bases from V and 6 from J, leaving 7 bases between them. From germline, CDR1 is SGHAT and CDR2 FQNNGV. CDR3 in amino acids: CASSPDPGELFF. In DNA, the CDR3 is TGTGCCAGCAGCCCCGACCCCGGGGAGCTGTTTTTT.

V and J are TRBV9 and TRBJ1-3, with D perhaps matching TRBD1 (6 bases). Germline V gene data show CDR1 as SGDLS and CDR2 as YYNGEE. The V and J ends lost 4 bases and 4 bases respectively, with 12 bases between them. This CDR3 contains 14 residues. Here the CDR3 reads CASSLGTSGNTIYF. CDR3 nucleotides: TGTGCCAGCAGCTTAGGGACAAGCGGAAACACCATATATTTT.

The chain combines TRBV20-1 with TRBJ2-3, with 7 nucleotides matching TRBD2. This CDR3 is built from 11 residues. Per germline, CDR1 DFQATT and CDR2 SNEGSKA (reference sequence). Losses at the gene ends were 3 bases for V and 9 bases for J; bases not matched to a gene: 3. DNA of the CDR3: TGCAGTGCTAGCGGGACTACCACGCAGTATTTT. Its protein product is CSASGTTTQYF.

This chain links TRBV5-1 with TRBJ2-5; 8 positions match TRBD2. Germline V CDR1 and CDR2: SGHRS, YFSETQ. CDR3 length: 14 amino acids. V dropped 2 bases and J dropped 5; count of bases not matched to a gene: 5. CDR3 protein: CASSLAGVAETQYF. Written as DNA, the CDR3 is TGCGCCAGCAGCTTAGCGGGAGTGGCGGAGACCCAGTACTTC. The whole variable domain, remainder taken from reference TRBV5-1 and TRBJ2-5, is KAGVTQTPRYLIKTRGQQVTLSCSPISGHRSVSWYQQTPGQGLQFLFEYFSETQRNKGNFPGRFSGRQFSNSRSEMNVSTLELGDSALYLCASSLAGVAETQYFGPGTRLLVL.

V and J are TRBV23-1 and TRBJ2-2, with 14 bases identical to TRBD2. TRBV23-1 is recorded as an ORF, its role being uncertain. The CDR3 contains 18 residues. With 7 bases clipped from V and 7 bases from J, the junction kept 14 bases outside the gene matches. CDR3 amino acids: CASNLGLAGGFWGGELFF. The CDR3 nucleotides are TGCGCCAGCAATCTAGGACTAGCGGGAGGTTTTTGGGGCGGGGAGCTGTTTTTT.

The chain employs TRBV7-2 and TRBJ2-1; unclear D gene. V shed 5 bases and J shed 7 bases, with 12 bases lying between them. The CDR3 is 13 amino acids. The V gene's germline CDR1 is SGHTA and CDR2 FQGNSA. CDR3 DNA: TGTGCCAGCAGCACAAGCATGGGGAATGAGCAGTTCTTC. This encodes CASSTSMGNEQFF.

The V gene is TRBV7-9, the J gene TRBJ1-1, with D possibly being TRBD1 (6 bases). CDR3 length: 13 amino acids. Germline values: CDR1 SEHNR, CDR2 FQNEAQ (reference sequence). Trimming shortened V by 5 bases and J by 10 bases, and 17 bases separated the two germline ends. The CDR3 nucleotides are TGTGCCAGCAGCCTAAGGGAGGGGGAACCAGCTTTCTTT. Translating it yields CASSLREGEPAFF.

The CDR3 loop is CASSSRDRSTDTQYF. CDR3 nucleotides: TGTGCCAGCAGCTCCCGGGACAGAAGCACAGATACGCAGTATTTT. The rearrangement uses TRBV9 and TRBJ2-3, with 7 nucleotides matching TRBD1. CDR1 and CDR2 (germline): SGDLS, YYNGEE. CDR3 length: 15 residues. J was trimmed by 0 bases and V by 4 bases; bases with no gene match: 5.

The V call is TRBV7-2, the J call TRBJ2-7; possibly TRBD1 or TRBD2 for D (6 bases each). V gave up 6 bases and J gave up 2 bases, with 17 bases separating them. Germline values: CDR1 SGHTA, CDR2 FQGNSA. This CDR3 spans 15 amino acids. This CDR3 reads CASSQLEGGPYEQYF. CDR3 DNA sequence: TGTGCCAGCAGTCAGCTGGAGGGGGGACCCTACGAGCAGTACTTC. Supplemented by reference TRBV7-2 and TRBJ2-7, the full variable domain reads GAGVSQSPSNKVTEKGKDVELRCDPISGHTALYWYRQSLGQGLEFLIYFQGNSAPDKSGLPSDRFSAERTGGSVSTLTIQRTQQEDSAVYLCASSQLEGGPYEQYFGPGTRLTVT.

The table lists this clone with a count of one. The rearrangement uses TRBV11-2 and TRBJ1-2; D is ambiguous. V dropped 5 bases and J dropped 2 bases, with 15 bases sitting between them. Germline CDR1 SGHAT, CDR2 FQNNGV. The CDR3 covers 15 residues. The CDR3 DNA reads as TGTGCCAGCAGCCGCCTGGGCGGGCAGAACTATGGCTACACCTTC. This encodes CASSRLGGQNYGYTF.

The chain has TRBV6-5 and TRBJ2-2; D remains unclear. The CDR3 sequence is 15 residues long. Germline CDR1 is MNHEY and CDR2 is SVGAGI. Trimming removed 0 bases at V and 2 bases at J, with 7 bases between. CDR3 loop: CASSYSRQNTGELFF. As DNA, the CDR3 is TGTGCCAGCAGTTACTCCCGACAAAACACCGGGGAGCTGTTTTTT.

CDR3 sequence (DNA): TGTGCCAGCAGTTACAGTAGCGGGAGGGCCACCGAGCAGTACTTC. Protein: CASSYSSGRATEQYF. This chain links TRBV6-6 with TRBJ2-7, with TRBD2 identical over 11 bases. After removal of 2 bases from V and 6 bases from J, the junction contained 6 bases not matched to a gene. Per the germline V gene, CDR1 is MNHNY and CDR2 is SVGAGI (reference sequence). The CDR3 loop spans 15 amino acids.